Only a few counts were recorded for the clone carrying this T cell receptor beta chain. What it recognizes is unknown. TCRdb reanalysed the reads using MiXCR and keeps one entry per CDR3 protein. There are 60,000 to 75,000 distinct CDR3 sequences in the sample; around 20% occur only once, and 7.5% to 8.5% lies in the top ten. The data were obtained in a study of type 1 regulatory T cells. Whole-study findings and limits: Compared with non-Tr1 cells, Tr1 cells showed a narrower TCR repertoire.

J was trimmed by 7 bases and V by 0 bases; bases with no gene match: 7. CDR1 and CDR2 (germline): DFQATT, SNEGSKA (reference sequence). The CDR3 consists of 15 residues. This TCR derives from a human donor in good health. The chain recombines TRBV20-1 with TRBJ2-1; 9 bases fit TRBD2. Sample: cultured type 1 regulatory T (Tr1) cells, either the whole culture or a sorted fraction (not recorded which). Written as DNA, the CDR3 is TGCAGTGCTAGAGATCGTGCGGGAGGGTGGAATGAGCAGTTCTTC. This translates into CSARDRAGGWNEQFF.